The source of this T cell receptor (beta chain) is a study of blood T cell repertoires in COVID-19. The overall study: The samples span acute and convalescent COVID-19 from the United States, Italy and Spain. From T cells, B-cell-depleted T cells, or PBMCs came the material, which was cDNA or gDNA.

This CDR3 contains 18 residues. Germline assignment: CDR1 SGDLS and CDR2 YYNGEE. The V and J ends lost 4 bases and 0 bases, in that order; junction bases with no gene match: 15. Authors' analysis steps: Estimates of nucleated cell counts were drawn from the amplification of reference gene primers. Here immunoSEQ multiplex PCR was the method, and the copy in TCRdb shows in-frame clones only, minus some. V and J calls and clone size are as listed in that table; D and trimming were resolved from the DNA. Of tens of thousands of clones detected, 80% to 90% appear once; the ten largest clones hold 1.5% to 2%.

The clonotype originates from a man aged 60-69 years with acute or convalescent COVID-19. The rearrangement uses TRBV9 and TRBJ2-7, with 8 nucleotides matching TRBD1. Sequencing input: peripheral blood. The CDR3 loop reads CASSSRSDRGPSSYEQYF. CDR3 DNA: TGTGCCAGCAGCTCTCGCTCTGACAGGGGACCGAGCTCCTACGAGCAGTACTTC. The entire variable domain, with the rest obtained from reference TRBV9 and TRBJ2-7, is as follows: DSGVTQTPKHLITATGQRVTLRCSPRSGDLSVYWYQQSLDQGLQFLIQYYNGEERAKGNILERFSAQQFPDLHSELNLSSLELGDSALYFCASSSRSDRGPSSYEQYFGPGTRLTVT.